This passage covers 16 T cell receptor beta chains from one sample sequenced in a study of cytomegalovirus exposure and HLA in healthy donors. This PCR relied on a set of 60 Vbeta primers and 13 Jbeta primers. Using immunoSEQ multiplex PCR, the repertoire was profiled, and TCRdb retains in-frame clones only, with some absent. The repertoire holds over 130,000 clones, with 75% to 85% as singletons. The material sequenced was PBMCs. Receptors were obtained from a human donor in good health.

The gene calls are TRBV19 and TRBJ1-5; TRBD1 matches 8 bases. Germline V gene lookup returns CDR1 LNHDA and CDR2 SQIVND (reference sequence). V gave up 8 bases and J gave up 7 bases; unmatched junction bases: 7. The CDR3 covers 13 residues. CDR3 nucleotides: TGTGCCAGTCGAACAGGGGGAGGACAGCCCCAGCATTTT. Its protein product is CASRTGGGQPQHF.

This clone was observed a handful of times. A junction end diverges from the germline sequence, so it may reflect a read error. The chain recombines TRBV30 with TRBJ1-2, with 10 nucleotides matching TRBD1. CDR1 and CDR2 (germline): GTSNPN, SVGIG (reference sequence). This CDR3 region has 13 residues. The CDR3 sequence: CAFPGQGLSGYPF. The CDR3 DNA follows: TGTGCCTTCCCGGGACAGGGGTTGTCTGGCTACCCCTTC.

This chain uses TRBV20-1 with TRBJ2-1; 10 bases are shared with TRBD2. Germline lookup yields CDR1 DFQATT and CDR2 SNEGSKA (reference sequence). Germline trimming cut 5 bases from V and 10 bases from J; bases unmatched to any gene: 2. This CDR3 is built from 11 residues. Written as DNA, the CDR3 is TGCAGTGCTCCACTAGCGGGGGAGCAGTTCTTC. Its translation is CSAPLAGEQFF.

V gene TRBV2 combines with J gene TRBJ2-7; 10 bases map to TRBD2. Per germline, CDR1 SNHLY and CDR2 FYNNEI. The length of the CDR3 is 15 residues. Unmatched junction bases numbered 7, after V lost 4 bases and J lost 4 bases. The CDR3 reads CASSASGSRGYEQYF. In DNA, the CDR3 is TGTGCCAGCAGTGCTAGCGGGAGTCGTGGGTACGAGCAGTACTTC.

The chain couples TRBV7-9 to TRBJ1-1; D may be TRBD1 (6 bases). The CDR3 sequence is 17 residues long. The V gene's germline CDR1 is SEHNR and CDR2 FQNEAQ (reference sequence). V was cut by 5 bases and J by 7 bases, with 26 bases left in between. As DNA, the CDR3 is TGTGCCAGCAGCCCCCCACTCTGGGTTACAGGGCGAGTTGAAGCTTTCTTT. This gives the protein CASSPPLWVTGRVEAFF.

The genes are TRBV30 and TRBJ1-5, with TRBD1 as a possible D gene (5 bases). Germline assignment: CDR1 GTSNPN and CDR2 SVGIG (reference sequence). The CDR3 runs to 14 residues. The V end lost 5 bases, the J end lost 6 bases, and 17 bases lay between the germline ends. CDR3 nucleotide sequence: TGTGCCTGGGGTCCCCTGGGGGGTGGTCAGCCCCAGCATTTT. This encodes CAWGPLGGGQPQHF.

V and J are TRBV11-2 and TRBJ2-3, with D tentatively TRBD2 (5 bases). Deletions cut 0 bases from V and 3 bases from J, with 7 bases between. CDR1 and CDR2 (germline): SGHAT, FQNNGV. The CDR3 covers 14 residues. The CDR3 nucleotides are TGTGCCAGCAGCTTAGATCCGGGAACAGATACGCAGTATTTT. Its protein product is CASSLDPGTDTQYF.

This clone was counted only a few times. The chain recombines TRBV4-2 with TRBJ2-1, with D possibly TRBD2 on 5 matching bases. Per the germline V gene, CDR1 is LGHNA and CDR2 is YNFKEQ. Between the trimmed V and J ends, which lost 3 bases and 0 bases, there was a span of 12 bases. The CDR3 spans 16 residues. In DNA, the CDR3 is TGTGCCAGCAGCCAGGTACTAGAAAGCTCCTACAATGAGCAGTTCTTC. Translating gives CASSQVLESSYNEQFF.

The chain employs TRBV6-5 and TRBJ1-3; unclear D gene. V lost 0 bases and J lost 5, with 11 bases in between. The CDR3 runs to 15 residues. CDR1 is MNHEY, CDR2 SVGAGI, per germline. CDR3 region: CASSYSSQTRNTIYF. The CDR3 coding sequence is TGTGCCAGCAGTTACTCGTCCCAGACAAGAAACACCATATATTTT.

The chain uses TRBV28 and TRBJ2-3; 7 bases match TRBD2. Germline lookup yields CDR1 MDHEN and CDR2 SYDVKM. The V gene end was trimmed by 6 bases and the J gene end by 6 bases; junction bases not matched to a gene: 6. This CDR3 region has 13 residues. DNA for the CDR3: TGTGCCAGCAGAATGGGGGGGGTGGATACGCAGTATTTT. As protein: CASRMGGVDTQYF.

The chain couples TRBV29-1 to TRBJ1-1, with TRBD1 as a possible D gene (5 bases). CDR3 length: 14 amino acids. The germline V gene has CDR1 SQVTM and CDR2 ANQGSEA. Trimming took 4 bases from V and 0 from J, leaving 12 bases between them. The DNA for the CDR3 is TGCAGCGTTGGCTGGGCAGGGATGAACACTGAAGCTTTCTTT. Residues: CSVGWAGMNTEAFF.

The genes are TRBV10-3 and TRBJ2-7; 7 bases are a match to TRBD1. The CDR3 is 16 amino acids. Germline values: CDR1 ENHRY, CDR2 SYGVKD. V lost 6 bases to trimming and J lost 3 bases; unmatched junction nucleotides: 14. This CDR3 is CAISKELGTAHYEQYF. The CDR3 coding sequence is TGTGCCATCAGCAAGGAGCTCGGGACAGCGCACTACGAGCAGTACTTC.

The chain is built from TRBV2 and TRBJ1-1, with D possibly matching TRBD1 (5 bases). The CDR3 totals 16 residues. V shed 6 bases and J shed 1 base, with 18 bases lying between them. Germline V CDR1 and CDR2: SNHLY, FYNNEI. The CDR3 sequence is CASSELPQGANTEAFF. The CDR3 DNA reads TGTGCCAGCAGCGAACTACCGCAGGGCGCGAACACTGAAGCTTTCTTT. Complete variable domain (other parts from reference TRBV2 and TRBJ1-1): EPEVTQTPSHQVTQMGQEVILRCVPISNHLYFYWYRQILGQKVEFLVSFYNNEISEKSEIFDDQFSVERPDGSNFTLKIRSTKLEDSAMYFCASSELPQGANTEAFFGQGTRLTVV.

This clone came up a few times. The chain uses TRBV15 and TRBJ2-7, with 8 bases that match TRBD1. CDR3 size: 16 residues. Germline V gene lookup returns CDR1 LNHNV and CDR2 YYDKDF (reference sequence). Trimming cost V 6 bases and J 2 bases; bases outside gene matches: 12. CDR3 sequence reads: CATRTSGGPTTYEQYF. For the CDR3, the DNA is TGTGCCACCAGGACTTCAGGGGGCCCGACCACCTACGAGCAGTACTTC.

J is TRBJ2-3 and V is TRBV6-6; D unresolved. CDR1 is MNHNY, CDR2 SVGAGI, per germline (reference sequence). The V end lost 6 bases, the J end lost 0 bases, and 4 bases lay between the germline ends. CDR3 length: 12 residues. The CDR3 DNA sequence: TGTGCCAGCAGGACTAGCACAGATACGCAGTATTTT. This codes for CASRTSTDTQYF.

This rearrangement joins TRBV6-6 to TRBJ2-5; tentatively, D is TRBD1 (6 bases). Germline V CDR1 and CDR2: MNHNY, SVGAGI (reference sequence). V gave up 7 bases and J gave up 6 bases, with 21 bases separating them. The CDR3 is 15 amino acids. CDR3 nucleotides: TGTGCCAGCATCATATACGGGACATTTTTAAAGACCCAGTACTTC. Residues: CASIIYGTFLKTQYF.